A single sample gave rise to the 25 T cell receptor beta chains below, sequenced in a study of blood T cell repertoires in COVID-19. Profiling relied on immunoSEQ multiplex PCR, and the TCRdb table lists in-frame clones only, not all of them. The sample holds a few hundred thousand clones, about 85% seen once. The sample was peripheral blood. The receptors shown here come from a young woman with acute or convalescent COVID-19.

The chain uses TRBV4-2 and TRBJ1-2, with 9 bases matching TRBD1. CDR3 length equals 14 residues. V lost 1 base, J lost 7 bases, and 4 bases stayed unmatched. The germline CDR1 and CDR2 sequences are LGHNA and YNFKEQ. CDR3: CASSQATGGAGYTF. DNA of the CDR3: TGTGCCAGCAGCCAAGCAACAGGGGGCGCTGGCTACACCTTC.

With respect to this clone: The same CDR3 can be traced to other DNA sequences in this sample. The chain employs TRBV6-5 and TRBJ1-1, with TRBD1 identical over 11 bases. Losses at the gene ends were 8 bases for V and 4 bases for J; bases not matched to a gene: 0. Germline loops: CDR1 MNHEY, CDR2 SVGAGI. This CDR3 region has 12 residues. CDR3 sequence reads: CASGTGGTEAFF. The DNA of the CDR3 is TGTGCCAGCGGGACAGGGGGCACTGAAGCTTTCTTT.

The V call is TRBV5-6, the J call TRBJ1-5; D is uncertain. V lost 4 bases to trimming and J lost 6 bases, with 11 bases between them. CDR1 and CDR2 from the germline V gene are SGHDT and YYEEEE. The CDR3 runs 13 residues. This CDR3 is CASSLREAQPQHF. CDR3 bases: TGTGCCAGCAGCCTGAGGGAGGCTCAGCCCCAGCATTTT.

This rearrangement joins TRBV7-8 to TRBJ2-5, with 8 bases lining up with TRBD1. Germline CDR1 reads SGHVS; CDR2 reads FQNEAQ. Trimming at V came to 2 bases and at J to 4 bases, leaving 21 bases not matched to a gene. The CDR3 is made up of 20 amino acids. CDR3 sequence: CASSLRPPPLVTGATETQYF. CDR3 DNA sequence: TGTGCCAGCAGCTTAAGGCCCCCTCCCTTGGTGACAGGGGCCACAGAGACCCAGTACTTC.

The chain joins TRBV18 to TRBJ2-5; TRBD2 agrees at 9 bases. Germline loops: CDR1 KGHSH, CDR2 LQKENI. V gave up 3 bases and J gave up 6 bases; unmatched junction bases: 11. This CDR3 region has 16 residues. This CDR3 is CASSPTVTSGLQTQYF. The CDR3 DNA follows: TGTGCCAGCTCACCGACCGTTACTAGCGGGCTACAGACCCAGTACTTC.

V and J are TRBV7-3 and TRBJ1-3, with TRBD1 identical over 10 bases. V trimming: 5 bases; J trimming: 4 bases; junction bases outside the gene matches: 5. The length of the CDR3 is 15 residues. The germline V gene has CDR1 SGHTA and CDR2 FQGTGA. The CDR3 sequence is CASSPDRGQGNTIYF. The CDR3 bases are TGTGCCAGCAGCCCAGACAGGGGGCAAGGAAACACCATATATTTT.

The chain joins TRBV19 to TRBJ1-4; D gene ambiguous. The germline gives CDR1 LNHDA, CDR2 SQIVND (reference sequence). The CDR3 totals 15 residues. The V gene lost 3 bases and the J gene lost 7 bases, with 15 bases spanning the gap. This chain's CDR3 is CASSIQALFGEKLFF. The CDR3 coding sequence is TGTGCCAGTAGTATTCAGGCTCTGTTCGGTGAAAAACTGTTTTTT.

This chain links TRBV7-3 with TRBJ1-6, with 7 bases lining up with TRBD1. The junction had 7 bases not matched to a gene; V was cut back by 5 bases and J by 6 bases. The CDR3 has 15 amino acids. Germline CDR1 is SGHTA and CDR2 is FQGTGA. CDR3 loop: CASSPQGSGNSPLHF. The CDR3 DNA reads TGTGCCAGCAGCCCACAGGGGTCGGGTAATTCACCCCTCCACTTT.

This clone came up a few times. V and J are TRBV27 and TRBJ1-4, with TRBD1 matching 10 bases. Germline V CDR1 and CDR2: MNHEY, SMNVEV (reference sequence). The CDR3 runs to 13 residues. The ends lost 4 bases at V and 7 bases at J; junction bases unmatched: 0. The CDR3 region is CASSWDRGEKLFF. The CDR3 coding sequence is TGTGCCAGCAGTTGGGACAGGGGTGAAAAACTGTTTTTT.

J is TRBJ1-3 and V is TRBV14; tentative D call: TRBD1 (5 bases). The germline V gene encodes CDR1 SGHDN and CDR2 FVKESK. The CDR3 length is 19 residues. Trimming took 0 bases from V and 0 from J, leaving 18 bases between them. The CDR3: CASSQDQQGLMSSGNTIYF. The CDR3 DNA sequence: TGTGCCAGCAGCCAAGATCAGCAGGGCCTAATGAGCTCTGGAAACACCATATATTTT.

This rearrangement joins TRBV5-8 to TRBJ2-5, with 7 bases that match TRBD1. The germline V gene has CDR1 SGHTS and CDR2 YDEGEE. V trimming: 4 bases; J trimming: 5 bases; junction bases outside the gene matches: 11. The length of the CDR3 is 15 residues. CDR3: CASSPGDRDRETQYF. CDR3 DNA: TGTGCCAGCAGCCCCGGAGACAGGGATCGGGAGACCCAGTACTTC.

The CDR3 nucleotides are TGTGCCATCACTACCGGGACAGGAACCTACGAGCAGTACTTC. As protein: CAITTGTGTYEQYF. V and J are TRBV10-3 and TRBJ2-7; 8 nucleotides line up with TRBD1. This CDR3 has 14 residues. Germline V CDR1 and CDR2: ENHRY, SYGVKD. V was pared by 7 bases and J by 2 bases, with 7 bases of the junction left unmatched.

The chain carries TRBV12-3 or TRBV12-4 and TRBJ1-1; unclear D gene. The CDR3 contains 13 residues. V lost 1 base to trimming and J lost 11 bases, with 14 bases between them. The CDR3 here is CASSLESGMVAFF. CDR3 nucleotide sequence: TGTGCCAGCAGTTTAGAGTCGGGGATGGTTGCTTTCTTT.

The chain uses TRBV15 and TRBJ2-7; TRBD1 agrees at 8 bases. The germline CDR1 and CDR2 sequences are LNHNV and YYDKDF (reference sequence). Unmatched junction bases numbered 4, after V lost 3 bases and J lost 0 bases. The CDR3 sequence is 15 residues long. The CDR3 region is CATSRDRVSSYEQYF. The DNA for the CDR3 is TGTGCCACCAGCAGGGACAGGGTAAGCTCCTACGAGCAGTACTTC.

V gene TRBV29-1 combines with J gene TRBJ2-7, with TRBD2 matching over 12 bases. The CDR3 is made up of 12 amino acids. Looked up from germline, CDR1 is SQVTM and CDR2 is ANQGSEA. With 7 bases clipped from V and 9 bases from J, the junction kept 7 bases outside the gene matches. The CDR3 region has the DNA TGCAGCGCCTTACTAGCGGGAGGCGGGCAGTACTTC. Residues: CSALLAGGGQYF.

DNA for the CDR3: TGTGCCACCAGTGACACACACAGCAATGAGCAGTTCTTC. Amino acid sequence: CATSDTHSNEQFF. The V and J genes are TRBV24-1 and TRBJ2-1; D is uncertain. Germline CDR1 reads KGHDR; CDR2 reads SFDVKD. There are 13 residues in the CDR3. Trimming removed 4 bases from V and 6 bases from J, with 9 bases in between.

The chain joins TRBV28 to TRBJ2-1; tentatively, D is TRBD1 (6 bases). V was cut by 3 bases and J by 8 bases, with 14 bases left in between. Germline CDR1 reads MDHEN; CDR2 reads SYDVKM. The CDR3 runs 14 residues. For the CDR3, the DNA is TGTGCCAGCAGTTTCTCAGGGGCGCGGGATGAGCAGTTCTTC. Amino acid sequence: CASSFSGARDEQFF.

This chain uses TRBV27 with TRBJ1-1; tentatively, D is TRBD1 (5 bases). V was trimmed by 5 bases and J by 3 bases, leaving 13 bases between them. The CDR3 covers 14 residues. Germline V gene data show CDR1 as MNHEY and CDR2 as SMNVEV (reference sequence). The CDR3 sequence: CASSRQGWDTEAFF. The CDR3 DNA sequence: TGTGCCAGCAGTAGGCAGGGTTGGGACACTGAAGCTTTCTTT.

This clone was seen a handful of times. The genes are TRBV6-1 and TRBJ2-2; no clear D. The CDR3 contains 13 residues. Trimming stripped 2 bases from V and 5 bases from J, with 6 bases between. Germline V gene sequence: CDR1 MNHNS, CDR2 SASEGT. CDR3 amino acids: CASSELATGELFF. DNA for the CDR3: TGTGCCAGCAGTGAATTGGCTACCGGGGAGCTGTTTTTT.

The chain recombines TRBV6-5 with TRBJ2-1; possible D gene TRBD1, 5 bases. Germline CDR1 MNHEY, CDR2 SVGAGI. CDR3 length: 11 amino acids. CDR3 sequence (DNA): TGTGCATCGCAGGGATACAATGAGCAGTTCTTC. It yields the protein CASQGYNEQFF.

The genes are TRBV28 and TRBJ1-2, with TRBD1 matching over 7 bases. Germline trimming cut 3 bases from V and 4 bases from J; bases unmatched to any gene: 2. From germline, CDR1 is MDHEN and CDR2 SYDVKM. This CDR3 has 13 amino acids. CDR3 amino acids: CASSLTGPYGYTF. As DNA, the CDR3 is TGTGCCAGCAGTTTGACAGGGCCCTATGGCTACACCTTC.

This clone was seen only once. The chain combines TRBV11-2 with TRBJ1-5, with 7 bases matching TRBD1. Per germline, CDR1 SGHAT and CDR2 FQNNGV. The CDR3 is 15 residues long. V dropped 4 bases and J dropped 1; count of bases not matched to a gene: 4. CDR3 sequence: CASSYDRVSNQPQHF. Here the CDR3 DNA reads TGTGCCAGCAGCTACGACAGGGTAAGCAATCAGCCCCAGCATTTT.

A single count supports this clone. The rearrangement uses TRBV10-1 and TRBJ2-1; 7 nucleotides agree with TRBD2. From germline, CDR1 is WNHNN and CDR2 SYGVQD (reference sequence). The CDR3 contains 14 residues. Trimming cost V 3 bases and J 8 bases; bases outside gene matches: 7. CDR3 protein: CASSDQRELDEQFF. The CDR3 nucleotides read TGCGCCAGCAGTGACCAGCGGGAACTCGATGAGCAGTTCTTC.

The chain joins TRBV24-1 to TRBJ2-4; D remains unclear. V lost 4 bases and J lost 1, with 4 bases in between. The germline gives CDR1 KGHDR, CDR2 SFDVKD. The CDR3 runs to 13 residues. Here the CDR3 DNA reads TGTGCCACCAGTGAAGCGGCCAAAAACATTCAGTACTTC. It translates to CATSEAAKNIQYF.

This chain uses TRBV12-5 with TRBJ1-5; 7 nucleotides agree with TRBD1. The CDR3 sequence is 18 residues long. Per germline, CDR1 LGHNT and CDR2 FRNRAP. Trimming cost V 0 bases and J 6 bases; bases outside gene matches: 14. CDR3 DNA sequence: TGTGCTAGTGGTTTGGTCCTTTCCTCGACAGGGACCAGTCAGCCCCAGCATTTT. It encodes CASGLVLSSTGTSQPQHF.